This TCR beta chain was retrieved from a study of cytomegalovirus exposure and HLA in healthy donors. Study-wide findings and caveats: HLA alleles were associated with roughly 15,000 TCR beta sequences in a later analysis at 0.05 false discovery rate. In vitro confirmation showed a few CMV-associated chains to be CMV antigen specific.

The PCR was carried out with 60 Vbeta primers and 13 Jbeta primers. Generated by immunoSEQ multiplex PCR, the TCRdb table keeps only in-frame clones and is missing some. The table shows roughly 120,000 clones, with 69% occurring only once. This clone has only one observation. The antigen is not known. V shed 7 bases and J shed 0 bases, with 12 bases lying between them. The germline V gene encodes CDR1 SQVTM and CDR2 ANQGSEA. This CDR3 is built from 13 residues. Sequencing was carried out using PBMCs. The origin of this receptor is a woman between 65 and 79 years old in good health and CMV-seropositive. The V and J genes are TRBV29-1 and TRBJ1-1; D gene ambiguous. The CDR3 here is CSARALMNTEAFF. The CDR3 DNA reads TGCAGCGCCCGAGCGCTTATGAACACTGAAGCTTTCTTT. The complete variable domain, with remaining parts taken from reference TRBV29-1 and TRBJ1-1, reads SAVISQKPSRDICQRGTSLTIQCQVDSQVTMMFWYRQQPGQSLTLIATANQGSEATYESGFVIDKFPISRPNLTFSTLTVSNMSPEDSSIYLCSARALMNTEAFFGQGTRLTVV.